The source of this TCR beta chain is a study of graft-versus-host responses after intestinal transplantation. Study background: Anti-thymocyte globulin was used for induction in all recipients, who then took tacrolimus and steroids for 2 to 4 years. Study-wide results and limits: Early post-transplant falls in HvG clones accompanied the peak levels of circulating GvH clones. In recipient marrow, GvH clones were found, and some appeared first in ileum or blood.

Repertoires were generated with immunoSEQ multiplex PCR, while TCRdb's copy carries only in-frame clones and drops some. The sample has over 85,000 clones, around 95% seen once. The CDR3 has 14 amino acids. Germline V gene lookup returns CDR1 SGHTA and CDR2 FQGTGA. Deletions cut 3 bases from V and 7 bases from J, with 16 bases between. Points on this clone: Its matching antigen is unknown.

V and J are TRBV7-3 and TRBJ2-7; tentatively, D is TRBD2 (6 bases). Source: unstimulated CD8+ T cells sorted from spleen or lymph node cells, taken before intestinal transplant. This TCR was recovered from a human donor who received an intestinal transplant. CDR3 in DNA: TGTGCCAGCAGCTTTGCCCCCCGCGCGGGAGAGCAGTACTTC. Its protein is CASSFAPRAGEQYF.